These 21 T cell receptor beta chains originate from one sample sequenced in a study of T cell repertoires in cytomegalovirus infection. One entry per CDR3 protein, called by TCRdb with MiXCR from the reads. The sample has about 480,000 distinct CDR3 sequences, roughly 34% seen once. Which antigens these TCRs recognize remains unknown. The sequencing used cultured PBMCs, collected from culture after CMV antigen stimulation. These TCRs come from a human donor in good health (CMV status not recorded). Some clones in this sample may be carry-over from other donors' samples.

The CDR3 bases are TGTGCCAGCATCGTACCGGCGGCGGGTTATTTT. This sequence encodes CASIVPAAGYF. This chain uses TRBV5-3 with TRBJ2-3; tentatively, D is TRBD2 (5 bases). TRBV5-3 is classed as an ORF, of uncertain function. The germline V and J ends were trimmed by 8 bases and 15 bases, with 19 bases remaining between them. The length of the CDR3 is 11 residues.

The gene calls are TRBV27 and TRBJ1-2, with D possibly being TRBD1 (5 bases). The ends were cut back, 1 base at V and 2 bases at J, with 8 bases in the middle. Looked up from germline, CDR1 is MNHEY and CDR2 is SMNVEV (reference sequence). CDR3 length: 14 residues. The DNA of the CDR3 is TGTGCCAGCAGTTTATTCCCAGGGAACTATGGCTACACCTTC. Translation: CASSLFPGNYGYTF.

In its sample, this clonotype was seen a few times. The chain combines TRBV7-6 with TRBJ2-1; 12 bases map to TRBD2. Germline V gives CDR1 SGHVS, CDR2 FNYEAQ. This CDR3 is built from 16 residues. J gave up 8 bases and V 3 bases, and 8 bases lay outside the gene matches. CDR3 nucleotide sequence: TGTGCCAGCAGCTTTGGCGAGACTAGCGGGAGAGATGAGCAGTTCTTC. Residues: CASSFGETSGRDEQFF.

CDR3 nucleotide sequence: TGTGCCAGCAGCTTTTCTGCGGGAGTCCCCCACGAGCAGTACTTC. Protein sequence: CASSFSAGVPHEQYF. This chain connects TRBV7-2 to TRBJ2-7, with 7 nucleotides matching TRBD2. V lost 3 bases and J lost 5; bases outside the gene matches: 10. Germline assignment: CDR1 SGHTA and CDR2 FQGNSA. CDR3 length equals 15 residues.

This clonotype has more than one count but fewer than ten. V and J are TRBV19 and TRBJ1-2; 7 nucleotides line up with TRBD1. CDR3 length: 13 residues. The ends lost 3 bases at V and 5 bases at J; junction bases unmatched: 3. The V gene's germline CDR1 is LNHDA and CDR2 SQIVND (reference sequence). This CDR3 is CASSMRTGYGYTF. The DNA for the CDR3 is TGTGCCAGTAGTATGAGGACAGGTTATGGCTACACCTTC.

This clonotype was observed a handful of times. The rearrangement links TRBV11-3 to TRBJ1-3, with TRBD1 as a possible D gene (5 bases). The CDR3 runs to 16 residues. In germline, CDR1 is SGHNT, CDR2 YENEEA. V shed 4 bases and J shed 0 bases, with 13 bases lying between them. The chain's CDR3 is CASSSGPMLSGNTIYF. In DNA, the CDR3 is TGTGCCAGCAGCTCGGGACCAATGCTCTCTGGAAACACCATATATTTT.

This chain joins TRBV12-3 or TRBV12-4 and TRBJ2-2, with 7 bases matching TRBD2. With V trimmed by 4 bases and J by 7 bases, 9 bases remained unmatched. This CDR3 region has 15 residues. CDR3 DNA sequence: TGTGCCAGCAGTTCCGGCGGGAGCAATATCGGGGAGCTGTTTTTT. Amino acid sequence: CASSSGGSNIGELFF.

This clonotype was seen a few times. CDR3 region: CASSLVSNYNEQFF. CDR3 sequence (DNA): TGTGCCAGCAGCTTAGTCTCAAACTACAATGAGCAGTTCTTC. This chain connects TRBV7-6 to TRBJ2-1; no firm D call. The CDR3 extends over 14 amino acids. Trimming removed 1 base at V and 3 bases at J, with 7 bases between. Germline CDR1 and CDR2: SGHVS and FNYEAQ. Drawing the rest from reference TRBV7-6 and TRBJ2-1, the complete variable domain is GAGVSQSPRYKVTKRGQDVALRCDPISGHVSLYWYRQALGQGPEFLTYFNYEAQQDKSGLPNDRFSAERPEGSISTLTIQRTEQRDSAMYRCASSLVSNYNEQFFGPGTRLTVL.

The genes are TRBV12-3 or TRBV12-4 and TRBJ2-4; 11 nucleotides align to TRBD2. V was clipped by 5 bases and J by 0 bases; unmatched bases: 3. The CDR3 spans 16 residues. This chain's CDR3 is CASSPGLAGAKNIQYF. Written as DNA, the CDR3 is TGTGCCAGCAGTCCCGGACTAGCGGGAGCCAAAAACATTCAGTACTTC.

The sample holds a few counts of this clonotype. This chain connects TRBV19 to TRBJ1-5, with a possible D match to TRBD1 (5 bases). Germline CDR1 reads LNHDA; CDR2 reads SQIVND (reference sequence). V lost 5 bases and J lost 0, with 11 bases in between. The CDR3 runs 15 residues. CDR3 in amino acids: CASSRSGDSNQPQHF. The CDR3 DNA is TGTGCCAGTAGTCGGTCGGGGGATAGCAATCAGCCCCAGCATTTT.

As to this clonotype: Here the CDR3 omits its conserved ending phenylalanine or tryptophan, so a read error is the likely source. The chain couples TRBV7-2 to TRBJ2-5, with 13 positions matching TRBD2. From germline, CDR1 is SGHTA and CDR2 FQGNSA. V lost 5 bases and J lost 4; bases outside the gene matches: 7. The CDR3 has 16 amino acids. The chain's CDR3 is CASSRRTSGSGETQYL. Here the CDR3 DNA reads TGTGCCAGCAGCCGACGGACTAGCGGGAGTGGAGAGACCCAGTACCTC.

The chain couples TRBV29-1 to TRBJ1-2, with 9 positions matching TRBD1. V shed 5 bases, J shed 3 bases, and the junction held 4 bases outside the gene matches. The germline V gene has CDR1 SQVTM and CDR2 ANQGSEA. This CDR3 is 13 amino acids long. CDR3 loop: CSVLQGADYGYTF. CDR3 bases: TGCAGCGTTTTACAGGGGGCAGACTATGGCTACACCTTC.

The chain joins TRBV20-1 to TRBJ1-5, with 7 positions matching TRBD1. The CDR3 spans 14 residues. The germline V gene has CDR1 DFQATT and CDR2 SNEGSKA (reference sequence). V trimming: 6 bases; J trimming: 5 bases; junction bases outside the gene matches: 10. CDR3 DNA: TGCAGTGCGAAGACAGGGTCAGGCCATCAGCCCCAGCATTTT. Amino acids: CSAKTGSGHQPQHF.

This clonotype was seen a few times. An end of the junction differs from the germline gene, which may be a read error. The J gene is TRBJ2-1, the V gene TRBV4-1; no reliable D call. The germline V gene encodes CDR1 MGHRA and CDR2 YSYEKL. This CDR3 contains 15 residues. CDR3 in amino acids: CASSQAELGTNEQFF. In DNA, the CDR3 is TGTGCCAGCAGCCAAGCTGAGTTGGGCACGAATGAGCAGTTCTTC.

This clonotype has ten or more counts. The chain links TRBV7-2 to TRBJ1-1; D gene uncertain. The CDR3 loop spans 14 amino acids. V was cut by 2 bases and J by 4 bases, with 11 bases left in between. CDR1 and CDR2 (germline): SGHTA, FQGNSA. CDR3: CASSLSEAVTEAFF. The CDR3 DNA follows: TGTGCCAGCAGCTTATCTGAGGCAGTCACTGAAGCTTTCTTT.

The CDR3 DNA is TGTGCCACCAGTGATTTGCGGGGCGCCGAGTACAATGAGCAGTTCTTC. Translating it yields CATSDLRGAEYNEQFF. J is TRBJ2-1 and V is TRBV24-1; the D call may be TRBD1 or TRBD2 (5 bases each). V lost 0 bases and J lost 4, with 12 bases in between. CDR3 length: 16 amino acids. Germline CDR1 reads KGHDR; CDR2 reads SFDVKD.

This clonotype was detected a few times. This chain joins TRBV24-1 and TRBJ2-2; D unclear. The CDR3 has 16 residues. CDR1 is KGHDR and CDR2 is SFDVKD in the germline V gene. The V gene lost 6 bases and the J gene lost 0 bases, with 13 bases spanning the gap. The CDR3 spells CATSKTVDANTGELFF. Here the CDR3 DNA reads TGTGCCACCAGTAAGACCGTCGACGCGAACACCGGGGAGCTGTTTTTT.

This clonotype was seen many times. This chain uses TRBV7-2 with TRBJ1-2; unclear D gene. V lost 1 base and J 4 bases, leaving 7 bases between the germline ends. The CDR3 is 13 amino acids. Germline lookup yields CDR1 SGHTA and CDR2 FQGNSA. CDR3 in amino acids: CASSLVGVYGYTF. The CDR3 bases are TGTGCCAGCAGCTTAGTAGGAGTCTATGGCTACACCTTC.

The rearrangement joins TRBV28 to TRBJ2-3, with D uncertain. Germline CDR1 is MDHEN and CDR2 is SYDVKM. V lost 2 bases and J lost 4, with 13 bases in between. CDR3 length: 15 residues. The CDR3 region is CASSLALTRADTQYF. The CDR3, as DNA: TGTGCCAGCAGTTTAGCCCTTACGCGAGCAGATACGCAGTATTTT.

In its sample, this clonotype was seen a few times. The chain recombines TRBV12-3 or TRBV12-4 with TRBJ2-3; TRBD1 is a possible D gene (6 bases). CDR3 length equals 14 residues. The V end was cut by 4 bases, the J end by 4 bases, with 12 bases between. Written as DNA, the CDR3 is TGTGCCAGCAGTTCCATCTCAGGGGCAGATACGCAGTATTTT. Translation: CASSSISGADTQYF.

This clonotype was seen only a few times. The chain joins TRBV19 to TRBJ2-2, with 7 nucleotides matching TRBD1. The CDR3 has 16 residues. V was pared by 5 bases and J by 2 bases, with 8 bases of the junction left unmatched. Germline-derived CDR1 and CDR2 are LNHDA and SQIVND (reference sequence). CDR3 nucleotide sequence: TGTGCCAGTAGTCCCCGTAGACAGGGCAACACCGGGGAGCTGTTTTTT. This encodes CASSPRRQGNTGELFF.